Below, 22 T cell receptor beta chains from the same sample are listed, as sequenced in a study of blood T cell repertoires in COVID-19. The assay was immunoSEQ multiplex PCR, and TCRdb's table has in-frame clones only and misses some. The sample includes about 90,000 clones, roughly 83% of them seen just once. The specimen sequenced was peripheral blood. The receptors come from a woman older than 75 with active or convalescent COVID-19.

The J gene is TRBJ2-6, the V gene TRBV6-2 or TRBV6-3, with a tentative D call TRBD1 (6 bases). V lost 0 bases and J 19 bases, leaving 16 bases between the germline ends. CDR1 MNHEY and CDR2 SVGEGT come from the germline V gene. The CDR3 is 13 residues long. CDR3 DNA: TGTGCCAGCAGTTACTCCCGCGGACAGCGTTCTACTTTC. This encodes CASSYSRGQRSTF.

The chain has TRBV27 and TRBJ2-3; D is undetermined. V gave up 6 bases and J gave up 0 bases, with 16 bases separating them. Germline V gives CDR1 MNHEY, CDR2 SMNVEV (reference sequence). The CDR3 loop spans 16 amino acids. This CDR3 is CASSPTPRGSTDTQYF. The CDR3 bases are TGTGCCAGCAGCCCCACCCCCCGAGGTAGCACAGATACGCAGTATTTT.

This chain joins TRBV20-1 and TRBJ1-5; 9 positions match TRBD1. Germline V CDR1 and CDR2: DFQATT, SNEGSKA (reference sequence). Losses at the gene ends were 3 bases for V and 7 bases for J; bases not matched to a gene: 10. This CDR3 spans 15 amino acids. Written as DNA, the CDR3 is TGCAGTGCTAGTGTAGGGACAGGGATGGGGCAGCCCCAGCATTTT. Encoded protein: CSASVGTGMGQPQHF.

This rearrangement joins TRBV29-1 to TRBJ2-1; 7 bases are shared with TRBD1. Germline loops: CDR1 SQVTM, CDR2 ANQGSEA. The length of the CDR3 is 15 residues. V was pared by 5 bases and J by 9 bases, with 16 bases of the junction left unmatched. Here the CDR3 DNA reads TGCAGCGTTCGTTCCGGGACAGCCAATCGGGGTGAGCAGTTCTTC. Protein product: CSVRSGTANRGEQFF.

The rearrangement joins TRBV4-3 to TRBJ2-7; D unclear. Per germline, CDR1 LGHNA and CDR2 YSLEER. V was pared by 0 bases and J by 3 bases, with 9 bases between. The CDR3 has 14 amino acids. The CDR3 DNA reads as TGCGCCAGCAGCCAAGATTTTAACAGCTACGAGCAGTACTTC. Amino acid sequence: CASSQDFNSYEQYF.

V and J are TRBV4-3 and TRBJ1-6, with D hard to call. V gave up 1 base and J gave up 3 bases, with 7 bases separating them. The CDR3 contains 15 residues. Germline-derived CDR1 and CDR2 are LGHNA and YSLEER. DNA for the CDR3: TGCGCCAGCAGCCAAGCAGGATTCTATAATTCACCCCTCCACTTT. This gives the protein CASSQAGFYNSPLHF.

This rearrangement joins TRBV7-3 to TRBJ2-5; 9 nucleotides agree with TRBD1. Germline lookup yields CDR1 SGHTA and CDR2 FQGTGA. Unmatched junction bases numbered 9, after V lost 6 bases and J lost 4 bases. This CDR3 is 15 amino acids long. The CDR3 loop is CASSPDRGFSETQYF. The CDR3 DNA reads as TGTGCCAGCAGTCCTGACAGGGGGTTTTCAGAGACCCAGTACTTC. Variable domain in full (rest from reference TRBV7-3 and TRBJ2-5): GAGVSQTPSNKVTEKGKYVELRCDPISGHTALYWYRQSLGQGPEFLIYFQGTGAADDSGLPNDRFFAVRPEGSVSTLKIQRTERGDSAVYLCASSPDRGFSETQYFGPGTRLLVL.

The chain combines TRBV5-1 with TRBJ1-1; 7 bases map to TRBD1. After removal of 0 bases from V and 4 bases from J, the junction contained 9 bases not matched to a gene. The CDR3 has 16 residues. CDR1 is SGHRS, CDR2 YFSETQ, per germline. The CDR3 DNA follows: TGCGCCAGCAGCTTGGGGACAGGTCGGTTTAGCACTGAAGCTTTCTTT. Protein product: CASSLGTGRFSTEAFF.

In nucleotides, the CDR3 is TGCGCCAGCAGCTTGTTACAGGGCCATGGGGGCTACACCTTC. Translated: CASSLLQGHGGYTF. The chain has TRBV5-1 and TRBJ1-2; D perhaps matches TRBD1 (6 bases). Germline CDR1 is SGHRS and CDR2 is YFSETQ. The CDR3 totals 14 residues. The V end was cut by 1 base, the J end by 8 bases, with 15 bases between. The variable domain in full, with the rest retrieved from reference TRBV5-1 and TRBJ1-2, is KAGVTQTPRYLIKTRGQQVTLSCSPISGHRSVSWYQQTPGQGLQFLFEYFSETQRNKGNFPGRFSGRQFSNSRSEMNVSTLELGDSALYLCASSLLQGHGGYTFGSGTRLTVV.

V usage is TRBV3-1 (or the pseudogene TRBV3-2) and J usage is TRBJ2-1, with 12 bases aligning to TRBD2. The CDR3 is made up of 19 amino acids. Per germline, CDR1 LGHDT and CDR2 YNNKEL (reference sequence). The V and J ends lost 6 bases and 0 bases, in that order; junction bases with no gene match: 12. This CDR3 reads CASSSTSGGPHLSYNEQFF. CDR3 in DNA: TGTGCCAGCAGTTCCACTAGCGGGGGGCCCCACCTCTCCTACAATGAGCAGTTCTTC.

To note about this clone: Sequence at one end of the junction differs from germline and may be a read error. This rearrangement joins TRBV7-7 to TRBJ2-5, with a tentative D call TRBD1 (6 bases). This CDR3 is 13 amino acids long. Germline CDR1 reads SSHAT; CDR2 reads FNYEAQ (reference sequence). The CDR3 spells CASSPQGPETQYF. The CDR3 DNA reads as TGTGCTAGCAGCCCACAGGGTCCGGAGACCCAGTACTTC.

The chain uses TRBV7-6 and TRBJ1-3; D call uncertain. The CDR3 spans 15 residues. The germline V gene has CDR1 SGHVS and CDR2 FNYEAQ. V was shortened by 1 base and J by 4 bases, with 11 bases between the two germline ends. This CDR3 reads CASSLVAAKGNTIYF. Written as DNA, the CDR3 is TGTGCCAGCAGCTTAGTGGCGGCAAAAGGAAACACCATATATTTT.

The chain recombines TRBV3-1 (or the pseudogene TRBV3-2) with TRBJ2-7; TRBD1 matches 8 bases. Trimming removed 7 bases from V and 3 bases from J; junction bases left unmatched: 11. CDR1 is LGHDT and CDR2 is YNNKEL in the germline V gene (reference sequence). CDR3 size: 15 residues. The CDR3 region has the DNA TGTGCCAGCACCCACGGACAGGGCGGCGGCTACGAGCAGTACTTC. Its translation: CASTHGQGGGYEQYF.

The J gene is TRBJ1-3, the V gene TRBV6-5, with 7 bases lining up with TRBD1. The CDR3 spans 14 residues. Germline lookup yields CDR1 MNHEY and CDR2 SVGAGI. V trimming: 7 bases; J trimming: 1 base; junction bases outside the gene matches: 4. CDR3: CASTGGLSGNTIYF. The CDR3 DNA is TGTGCCAGCACAGGGGGTCTTTCTGGAAACACCATATATTTT.

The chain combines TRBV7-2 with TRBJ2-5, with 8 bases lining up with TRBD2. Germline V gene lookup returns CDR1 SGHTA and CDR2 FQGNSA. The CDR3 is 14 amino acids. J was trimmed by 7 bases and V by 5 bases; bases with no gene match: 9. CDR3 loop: CASSQDGGARTQYF. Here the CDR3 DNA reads TGTGCCAGCAGCCAAGACGGGGGGGCACGGACCCAGTACTTC. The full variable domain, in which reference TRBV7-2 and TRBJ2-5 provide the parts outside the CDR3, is GAGVSQSPSNKVTEKGKDVELRCDPISGHTALYWYRQSLGQGLEFLIYFQGNSAPDKSGLPSDRFSAERTGGSVSTLTIQRTQQEDSAVYLCASSQDGGARTQYFGPGTRLLVL.

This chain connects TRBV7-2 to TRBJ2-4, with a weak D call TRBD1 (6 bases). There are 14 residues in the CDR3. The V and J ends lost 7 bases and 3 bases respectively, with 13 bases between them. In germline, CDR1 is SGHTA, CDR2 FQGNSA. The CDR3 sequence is CASTNPGVKNIQYF. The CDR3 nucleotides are TGTGCCAGCACGAATCCAGGGGTCAAAAACATTCAGTACTTC. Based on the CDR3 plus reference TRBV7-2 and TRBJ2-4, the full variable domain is GAGVSQSPSNKVTEKGKDVELRCDPISGHTALYWYRQSLGQGLEFLIYFQGNSAPDKSGLPSDRFSAERTGGSVSTLTIQRTQQEDSAVYLCASTNPGVKNIQYFGAGTRLSVL.

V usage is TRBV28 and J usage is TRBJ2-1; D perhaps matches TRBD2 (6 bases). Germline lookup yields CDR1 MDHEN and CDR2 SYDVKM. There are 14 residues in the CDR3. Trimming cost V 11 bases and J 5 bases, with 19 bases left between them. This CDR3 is CAPGRLALNNEQFF. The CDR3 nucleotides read TGTGCCCCCGGACGGCTAGCGCTTAACAATGAGCAGTTCTTC. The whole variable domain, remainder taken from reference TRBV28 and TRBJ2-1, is DVKVTQSSRYLVKRTGEKVFLECVQDMDHENMFWYRQDPGLGLRLIYFSYDVKMKEKGDIPEGYSVSREKKERFSLILESASTNQTSMYLCAPGRLALNNEQFFGPGTRLTVL.

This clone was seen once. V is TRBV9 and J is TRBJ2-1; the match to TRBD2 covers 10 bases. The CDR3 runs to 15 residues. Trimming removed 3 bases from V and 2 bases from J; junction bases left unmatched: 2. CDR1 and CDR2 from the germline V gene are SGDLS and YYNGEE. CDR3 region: CASSATSGAYNEQFF. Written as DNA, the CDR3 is TGTGCCAGCAGCGCCACTAGCGGGGCCTACAATGAGCAGTTCTTC.

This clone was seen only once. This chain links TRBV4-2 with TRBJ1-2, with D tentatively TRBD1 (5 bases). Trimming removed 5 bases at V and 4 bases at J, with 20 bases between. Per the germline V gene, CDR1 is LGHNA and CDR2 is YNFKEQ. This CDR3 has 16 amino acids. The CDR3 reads CASSSQGGDFVYGYTF. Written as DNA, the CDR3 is TGTGCCAGCAGCTCCCAGGGAGGGGATTTTGTCTATGGCTACACCTTC.

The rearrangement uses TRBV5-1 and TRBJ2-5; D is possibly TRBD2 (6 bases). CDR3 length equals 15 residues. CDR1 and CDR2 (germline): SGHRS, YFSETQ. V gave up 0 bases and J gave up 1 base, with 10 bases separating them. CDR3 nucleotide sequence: TGCGCCAGCAGCTTGGTCGCGGGAAGCCAAGAGACCCAGTACTTC. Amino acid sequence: CASSLVAGSQETQYF.

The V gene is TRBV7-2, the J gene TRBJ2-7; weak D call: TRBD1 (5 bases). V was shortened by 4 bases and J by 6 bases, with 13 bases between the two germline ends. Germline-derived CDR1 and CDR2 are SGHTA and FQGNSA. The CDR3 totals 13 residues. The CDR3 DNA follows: TGTGCCAGCAGCTACTCCAGGGCTGGCGAGCAGTACTTC. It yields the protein CASSYSRAGEQYF.

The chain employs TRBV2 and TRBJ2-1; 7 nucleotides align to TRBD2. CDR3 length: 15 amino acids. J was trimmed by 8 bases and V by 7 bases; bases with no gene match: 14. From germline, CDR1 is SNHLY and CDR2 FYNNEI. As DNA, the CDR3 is TGTGCCAGCATCCCTAGCGGCCGGCGGGGATATGAGCAGTTCTTC. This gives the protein CASIPSGRRGYEQFF. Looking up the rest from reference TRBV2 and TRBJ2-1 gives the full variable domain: EPEVTQTPSHQVTQMGQEVILRCVPISNHLYFYWYRQILGQKVEFLVSFYNNEISEKSEIFDDQFSVERPDGSNFTLKIRSTKLEDSAMYFCASIPSGRRGYEQFFGPGTRLTVL.